This T cell receptor (beta chain) derives from a study of blood T cell repertoires in COVID-19 (dated by TCRdb to the early 2020s). For the study in its entirety: Samples from collaborators originated in the United States, Italy and Spain and spanned both the acute and convalescent phases of COVID-19. The prospective study material was composed of cDNA or gDNA derived from T cells, B-cell-depleted T cells, or PBMCs. The dataset comprised deeply sampled blood TCRbeta repertoires from subjects exposed to, actively infected with, or recovered from COVID-19. The repertoires were made available in a free public database intended to serve as a resource for research on the immune response to SARS-CoV-2. Samples were obtained from the ongoing ImmuneRACE study (first 160 participants) and from 1,000 to 1,500 subjects provided by 6 global collaborators. The sample metadata nearly always contained a de-identified subject ID, COVID-19 status, age in years and sex. Where HLA class I and class II types were available, the types were taken from metadata supplied by the sample provider, not from assay-based typing.

At one collaborating source in Seattle, patients were enrolled during active infection and were followed longitudinally through the course of disease. Collaborating institutions collected whole blood in K2EDTA tubes following their own protocols. For TCRbeta analysis, collaborators shipped samples in one of three forms: frozen whole blood, isolated PBMCs, or DNA extracted from either of those sample types. Cut back by 3 bases and 6 bases, the V and J ends lie 12 bases apart. The CDR3, cysteine through phenylalanine, is 13 amino acids long. Only the CDR3 DNA is retained, 39 bases long and in frame from the first base. Sequences LNHDA (CDR1) and SQIVND (CDR2) are obtained from the germline V gene (reference sequence). TCRbeta CDR3 regions were amplified from genomic DNA using the immunoSEQ Assay, a bias-controlled multiplex PCR. The paper's data handling went like this. The number of nucleated cells in each sample was estimated from the amplification of reference gene primers within the assay. To quantify the absolute abundance of each unique TCRbeta CDR3 rearrangement, sequence reads were collapsed and filtered. For each sample, productive Simpson clonality was calculated as the square root of Simpson's diversity index over productive rearrangements. TCRdb retrieved this table from immuneACCESS and kept in-frame rearrangements only. Not all clones are present; in checked studies, unresolved V genes account for under half, and no reason is known for the remainder. V and J calls plus clone size are reproduced from that table; the DNA served to infer D and trimming. The sample table lists about 160,000 clones, approximately 82% of them with a count of one. The ten largest account for 6.5% to 9% of the sample.

Concerning this clone itself: Its binding antigen is unknown. No base qualities exist here, and no much larger clone lies one base off it.

Beyond this particular receptor, the publication reports: How much clinical and demographic metadata was included differed by source and by participant, and the metadata was provided uncurated.

The specimen sequenced was peripheral blood. The V and J genes are TRBV19 and TRBJ2-7; the D region possibly corresponds to TRBD2 (6 bases align). This receptor was identified in a woman aged 35 to 49 with COVID-19, enrolled during active disease. For the CDR3, the sequence is CASSMEGRSEQYF. In nucleotide form, the sequence is TGTGCCAGTAGTATGGAGGGAAGGAGCGAGCAGTACTTC.